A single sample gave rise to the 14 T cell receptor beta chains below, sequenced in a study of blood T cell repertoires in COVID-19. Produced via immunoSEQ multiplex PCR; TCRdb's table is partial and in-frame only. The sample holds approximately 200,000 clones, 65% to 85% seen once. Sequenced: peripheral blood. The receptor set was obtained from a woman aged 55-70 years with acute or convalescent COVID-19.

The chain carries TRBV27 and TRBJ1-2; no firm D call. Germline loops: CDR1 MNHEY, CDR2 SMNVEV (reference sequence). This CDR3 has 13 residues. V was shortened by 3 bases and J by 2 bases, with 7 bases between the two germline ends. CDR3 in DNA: TGTGCCAGCAGTTTCCCCAGGAACTATGGCTACACCTTC. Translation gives CASSFPRNYGYTF.

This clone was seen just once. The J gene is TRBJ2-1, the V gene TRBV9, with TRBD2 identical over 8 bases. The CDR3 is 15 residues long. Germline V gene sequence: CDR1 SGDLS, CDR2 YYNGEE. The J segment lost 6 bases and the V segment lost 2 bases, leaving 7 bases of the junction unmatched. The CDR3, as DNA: TGTGCCAGCAGCGTTAGCGGGGATACCTTCAATGAGCAGTTCTTC. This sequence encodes CASSVSGDTFNEQFF.

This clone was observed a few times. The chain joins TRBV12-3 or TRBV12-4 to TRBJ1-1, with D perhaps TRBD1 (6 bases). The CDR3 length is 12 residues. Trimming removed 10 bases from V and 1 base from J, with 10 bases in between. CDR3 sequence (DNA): TGTGCCACAAAACAGGGGAACACTGAAGCTTTCTTT. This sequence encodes CATKQGNTEAFF.

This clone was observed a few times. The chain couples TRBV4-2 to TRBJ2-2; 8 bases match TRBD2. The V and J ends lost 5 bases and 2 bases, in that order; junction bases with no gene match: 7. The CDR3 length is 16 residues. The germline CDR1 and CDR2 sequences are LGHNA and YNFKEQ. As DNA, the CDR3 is TGTGCCAGCAGCACGCGGGGGGTCGGAAACACCGGGGAGCTGTTTTTT. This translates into CASSTRGVGNTGELFF.

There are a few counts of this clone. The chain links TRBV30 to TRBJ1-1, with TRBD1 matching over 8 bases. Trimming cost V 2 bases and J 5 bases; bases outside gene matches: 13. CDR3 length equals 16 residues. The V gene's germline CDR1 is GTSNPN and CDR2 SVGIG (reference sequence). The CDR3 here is CAWSKSPDRGGTEAFF. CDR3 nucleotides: TGTGCCTGGAGTAAATCACCCGACAGGGGAGGAACTGAAGCTTTCTTT. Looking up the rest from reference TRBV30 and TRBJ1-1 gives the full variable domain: SQTIHQWPATLVQPVGSPLSLECTVEGTSNPNLYWYRQAAGRGLQLLFYSVGIGQISSEVPQNLSASRPQDRQFILSSKKLLLSDSGFYLCAWSKSPDRGGTEAFFGQGTRLTVV.

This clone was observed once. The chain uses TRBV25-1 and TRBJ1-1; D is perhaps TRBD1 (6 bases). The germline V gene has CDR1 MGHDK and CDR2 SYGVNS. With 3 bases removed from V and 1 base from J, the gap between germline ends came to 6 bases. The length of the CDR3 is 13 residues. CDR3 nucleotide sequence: TGTGCCAGCAGTGAGGACAGGAACACTGAAGCTTTCTTT. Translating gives CASSEDRNTEAFF.

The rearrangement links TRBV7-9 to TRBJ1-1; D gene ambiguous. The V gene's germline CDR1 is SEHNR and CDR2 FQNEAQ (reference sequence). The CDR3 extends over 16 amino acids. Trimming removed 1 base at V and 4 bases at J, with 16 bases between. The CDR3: CASSLDSRRVATEAFF. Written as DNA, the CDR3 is TGTGCCAGCAGCTTAGATAGTCGGCGGGTGGCCACTGAAGCTTTCTTT.

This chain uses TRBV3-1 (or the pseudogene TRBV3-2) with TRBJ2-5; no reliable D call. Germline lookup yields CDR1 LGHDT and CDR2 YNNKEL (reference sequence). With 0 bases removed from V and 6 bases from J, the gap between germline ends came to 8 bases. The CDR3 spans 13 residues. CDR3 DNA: TGTGCCAGCAGCCAAGATCTCAGGCAGACCCAGTACTTC. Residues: CASSQDLRQTQYF.

CDR3 region: CASSLWTGGSYEQYF. CDR3 bases: TGTGCCAGCAGCTTGTGGACAGGGGGTTCCTACGAGCAGTACTTC. The chain uses TRBV5-4 and TRBJ2-7; 10 positions match TRBD1. V was clipped by 1 base and J by 1 base; unmatched bases: 2. The CDR3 is 15 amino acids. The germline gives CDR1 SGHNT, CDR2 YYREEE (reference sequence).

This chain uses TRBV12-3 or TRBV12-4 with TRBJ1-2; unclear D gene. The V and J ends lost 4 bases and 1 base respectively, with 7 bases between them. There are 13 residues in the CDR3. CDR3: CASSWALNYGYTF. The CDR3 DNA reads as TGTGCCAGCAGTTGGGCCCTTAACTATGGCTACACCTTC.

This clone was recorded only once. In nucleotides, the CDR3 is TGCGCCAGCAGCCAAAACACACAGAACTATGGCTACACCTTC. Protein sequence: CASSQNTQNYGYTF. V and J are TRBV5-1 and TRBJ1-2; D is unclear. This CDR3 is 14 amino acids long. Germline CDR1 reads SGHRS; CDR2 reads YFSETQ. Deletions cut 4 bases from V and 2 bases from J, with 12 bases between.

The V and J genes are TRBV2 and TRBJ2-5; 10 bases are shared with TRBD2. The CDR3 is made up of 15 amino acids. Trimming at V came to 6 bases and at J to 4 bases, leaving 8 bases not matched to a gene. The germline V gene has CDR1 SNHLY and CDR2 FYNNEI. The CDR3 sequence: CASSTLGLAAETQYF. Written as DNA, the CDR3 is TGTGCCAGCAGCACCCTCGGACTAGCGGCAGAGACCCAGTACTTC. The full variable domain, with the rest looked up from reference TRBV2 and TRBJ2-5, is EPEVTQTPSHQVTQMGQEVILRCVPISNHLYFYWYRQILGQKVEFLVSFYNNEISEKSEIFDDQFSVERPDGSNFTLKIRSTKLEDSAMYFCASSTLGLAAETQYFGPGTRLLVL.

The CDR3 protein is CASSPSGGGSYEQYF. CDR3 DNA sequence: TGCGCCAGCAGCCCTAGCGGGGGAGGCTCCTACGAGCAGTACTTC. J is TRBJ2-7 and V is TRBV5-1; 10 bases map to TRBD2. Losses at the gene ends were 4 bases for V and 0 bases for J; bases not matched to a gene: 4. Germline V lookup: CDR1 SGHRS, CDR2 YFSETQ. This CDR3 is built from 15 residues.

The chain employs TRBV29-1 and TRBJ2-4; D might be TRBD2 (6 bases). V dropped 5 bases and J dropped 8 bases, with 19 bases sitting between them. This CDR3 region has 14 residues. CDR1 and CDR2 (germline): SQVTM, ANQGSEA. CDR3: CSVTQGGDSDIQYF. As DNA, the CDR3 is TGCAGCGTTACTCAGGGCGGGGACTCGGACATTCAGTACTTC. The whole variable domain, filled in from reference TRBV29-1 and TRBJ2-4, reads SAVISQKPSRDICQRGTSLTIQCQVDSQVTMMFWYRQQPGQSLTLIATANQGSEATYESGFVIDKFPISRPNLTFSTLTVSNMSPEDSSIYLCSVTQGGDSDIQYFGAGTRLSVL.